In its sample, the clone carrying this TCR beta chain was seen many times. Its matching antigen is unknown. These data come from a study of Graves' ophthalmopathy and Graves' hyperthyroidism. The germline V gene encodes CDR1 MNHNS and CDR2 SASEGT. Between the trimmed V and J ends, which lost 7 bases and 2 bases, there was a span of 15 bases. The CDR3 contains 14 residues. Additional autoimmune diseases, uncontrolled infections, pregnancy or lactation disqualified patients. Regarding the study as a whole: Ophthalmopathy progression cases were predicted by the model with roughly 71% sensitivity and roughly 72% specificity. Ophthalmopathy and stable hyperthyroidism were discriminated by a 13-signature model, with about 90% sensitivity and 65% to 83% specificity.

From RNA, the CDR3 regions of TCR beta chains were amplified and sequenced. Scientists carried out first-round RT-PCR using HTBI primers and then a second-round multiplex PCR. TCRdb used MiXCR to reprocess the multiplex PCR reads, holding one entry per CDR3 protein. The sample records about 390,000 distinct CDR3 sequences, just over 15% being singletons. Specimen: peripheral blood. V is TRBV6-1 and J is TRBJ2-7; either TRBD1 or TRBD2 may fit D (5 bases each). The TCR originated in a young woman with stable Graves' hyperthyroidism. The CDR3 nucleotides are TGTGCCAGCACCAACCGGGACGTCACCTACGAGCAGTACTTC. This sequence encodes CASTNRDVTYEQYF.